This TCR beta chain is from a study of blood T cell repertoires in COVID-19. On the study more broadly: Acute-phase and convalescent COVID-19 samples originated in the United States, Italy and Spain. In each case, the material was cDNA or gDNA derived from T cells, B-cell-depleted T cells, or PBMCs.

The CDR3 covers 11 residues. V lost 8 bases to trimming and J lost 5 bases; unmatched junction nucleotides: 0. Germline loops: CDR1 WNHNN, CDR2 SYGVQD (reference sequence). In the source study's methods: Nucleated cell counts were estimated from reference gene primer amplification. Repertoires were generated with immunoSEQ multiplex PCR, while TCRdb's copy carries only in-frame clones and drops some. Clone size and V and J calls were adopted from that table, with D and trimming inferred from the DNA. Among 100,000 to 150,000 clones listed, approximately 80% were seen once. This TCR was sampled from a woman in her forties or fifties with acute or convalescent COVID-19. Input material: peripheral blood. This chain links TRBV10-1 with TRBJ2-1, with TRBD2 identical over 7 bases. CDR3: CASRGDNEQFF. The DNA of the CDR3 is TGCGCCAGCCGGGGGGACAATGAGCAGTTCTTC.